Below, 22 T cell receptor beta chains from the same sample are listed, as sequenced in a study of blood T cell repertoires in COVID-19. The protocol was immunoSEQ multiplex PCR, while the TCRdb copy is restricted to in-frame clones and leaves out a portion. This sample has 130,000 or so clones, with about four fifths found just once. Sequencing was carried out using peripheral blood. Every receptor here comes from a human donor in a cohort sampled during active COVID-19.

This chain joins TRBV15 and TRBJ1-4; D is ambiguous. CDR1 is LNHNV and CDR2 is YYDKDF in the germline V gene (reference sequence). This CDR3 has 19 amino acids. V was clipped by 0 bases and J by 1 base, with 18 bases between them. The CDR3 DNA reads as TGTGCCACCAGCAGAGATAAGATAGGGAGAACTGTAACTAATGAAAAACTGTTTTTT. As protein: CATSRDKIGRTVTNEKLFF. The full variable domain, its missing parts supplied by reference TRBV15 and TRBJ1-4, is DAMVIQNPRYQVTQFGKPVTLSCSQTLNHNVMYWYQQKSSQAPKLLFHYYDKDFNNEADTPDNFQSRRPNTSFCFLDIRSPGLGDTAMYLCATSRDKIGRTVTNEKLFFGSGTQLSVL.

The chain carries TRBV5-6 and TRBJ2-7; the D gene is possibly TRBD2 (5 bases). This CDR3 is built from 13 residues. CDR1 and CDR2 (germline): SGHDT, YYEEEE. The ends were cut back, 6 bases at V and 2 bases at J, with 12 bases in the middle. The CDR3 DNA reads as TGTGCCAGCAACCGGTGGACTCCCTACGAGCAGTACTTC. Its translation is CASNRWTPYEQYF.

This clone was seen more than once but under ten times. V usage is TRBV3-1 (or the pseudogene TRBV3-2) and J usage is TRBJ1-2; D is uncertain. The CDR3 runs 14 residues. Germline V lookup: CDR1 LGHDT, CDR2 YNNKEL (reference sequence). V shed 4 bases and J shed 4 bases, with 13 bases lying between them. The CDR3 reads CASSPPLEPYGYTF. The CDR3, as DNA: TGTGCCAGCAGCCCCCCACTTGAACCCTATGGCTACACCTTC.

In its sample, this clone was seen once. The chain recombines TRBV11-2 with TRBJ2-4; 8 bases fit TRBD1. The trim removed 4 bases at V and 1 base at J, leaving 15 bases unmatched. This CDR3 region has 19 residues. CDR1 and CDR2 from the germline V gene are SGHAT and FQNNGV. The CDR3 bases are TGTGCCAGCAGCTCTAGTAGAGGACCCAGGGGGCCGGCCAAAAACATTCAGTACTTC. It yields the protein CASSSSRGPRGPAKNIQYF.

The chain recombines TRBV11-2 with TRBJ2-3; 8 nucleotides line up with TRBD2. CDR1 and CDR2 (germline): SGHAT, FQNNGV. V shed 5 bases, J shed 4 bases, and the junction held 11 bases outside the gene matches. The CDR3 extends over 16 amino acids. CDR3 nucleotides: TGTGCCAGCAGCCGGGGTGGGCTAGCGGGCGCAGATACGCAGTATTTT. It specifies CASSRGGLAGADTQYF.

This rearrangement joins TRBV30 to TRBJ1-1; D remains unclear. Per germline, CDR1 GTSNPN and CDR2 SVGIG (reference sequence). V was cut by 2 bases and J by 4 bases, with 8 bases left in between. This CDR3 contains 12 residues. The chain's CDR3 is CAWSSGFTEAFF. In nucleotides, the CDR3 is TGTGCCTGGAGTTCGGGGTTCACTGAAGCTTTCTTT.

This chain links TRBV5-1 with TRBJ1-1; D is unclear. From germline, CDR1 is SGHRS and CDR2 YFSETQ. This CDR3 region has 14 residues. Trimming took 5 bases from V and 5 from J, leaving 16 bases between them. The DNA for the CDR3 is TGCGCCAGCAGAATTCAGGAAGCCTGGACTGAAGCTTTCTTT. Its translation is CASRIQEAWTEAFF.

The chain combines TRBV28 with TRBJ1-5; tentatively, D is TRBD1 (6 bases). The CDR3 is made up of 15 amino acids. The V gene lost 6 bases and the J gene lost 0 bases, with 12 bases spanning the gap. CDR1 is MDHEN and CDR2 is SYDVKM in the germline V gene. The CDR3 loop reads CASSPETGSNQPQHF. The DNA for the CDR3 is TGTGCCAGCAGCCCGGAGACAGGTAGCAATCAGCCCCAGCATTTT.

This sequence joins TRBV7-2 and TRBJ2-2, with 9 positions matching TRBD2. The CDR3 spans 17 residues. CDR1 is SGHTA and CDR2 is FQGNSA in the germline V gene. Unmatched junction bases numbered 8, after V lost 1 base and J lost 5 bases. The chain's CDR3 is CASSLGGRALFTGELFF. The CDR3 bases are TGTGCCAGCAGCTTAGGCGGGAGGGCCCTCTTTACCGGGGAGCTGTTTTTT.

The CDR3 reads CASSLYHRGTSGPYSNTGELFF. In DNA, the CDR3 is TGTGCCAGCAGTTTATATCACAGAGGGACTAGCGGGCCCTACTCGAACACCGGGGAGCTGTTTTTT. The chain has TRBV27 and TRBJ2-2; 12 nucleotides line up with TRBD2. V lost 1 base and J lost 0; bases outside the gene matches: 15. Germline V gives CDR1 MNHEY, CDR2 SMNVEV (reference sequence). The CDR3 sequence is 22 residues long.

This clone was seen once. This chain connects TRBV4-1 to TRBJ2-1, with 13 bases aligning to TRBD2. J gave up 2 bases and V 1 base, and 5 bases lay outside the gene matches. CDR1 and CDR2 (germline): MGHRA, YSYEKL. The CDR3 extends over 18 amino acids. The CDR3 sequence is CASSQGTSGRAPYNEQFF. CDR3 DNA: TGCGCCAGCAGCCAAGGTACTAGCGGGAGGGCCCCCTACAATGAGCAGTTCTTC.

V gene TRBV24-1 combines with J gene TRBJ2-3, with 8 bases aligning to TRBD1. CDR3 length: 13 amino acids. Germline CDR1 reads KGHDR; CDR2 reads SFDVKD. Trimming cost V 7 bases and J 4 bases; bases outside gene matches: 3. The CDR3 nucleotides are TGTGCCACCAGCGGACAGGGCCCAGATACGCAGTATTTT. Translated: CATSGQGPDTQYF.

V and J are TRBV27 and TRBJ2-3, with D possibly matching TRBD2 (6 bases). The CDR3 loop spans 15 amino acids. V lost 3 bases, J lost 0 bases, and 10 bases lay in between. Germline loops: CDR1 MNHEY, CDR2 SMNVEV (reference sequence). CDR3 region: CASSFLGGSTDTQYF. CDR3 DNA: TGTGCCAGCAGTTTTCTGGGGGGTAGCACAGATACGCAGTATTTT.

The CDR3 region is CASSRPGGGTYNEQFF. The CDR3 DNA reads TGTGCCAGCAGCCGCCCGGGCGGAGGAACTTACAATGAGCAGTTCTTC. This chain links TRBV28 with TRBJ2-1; a possible D gene is TRBD2 (5 bases). With 6 bases removed from V and 4 bases from J, the gap between germline ends came to 19 bases. This CDR3 has 16 amino acids. Germline V gene lookup returns CDR1 MDHEN and CDR2 SYDVKM.

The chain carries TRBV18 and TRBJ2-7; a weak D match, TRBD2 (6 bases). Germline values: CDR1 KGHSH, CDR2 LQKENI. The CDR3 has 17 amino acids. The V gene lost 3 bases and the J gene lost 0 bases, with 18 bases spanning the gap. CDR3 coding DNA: TGTGCCAGCTCACCCGTACGGGACTCCCGGAGCTCCTACGAGCAGTACTTC. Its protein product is CASSPVRDSRSSYEQYF.

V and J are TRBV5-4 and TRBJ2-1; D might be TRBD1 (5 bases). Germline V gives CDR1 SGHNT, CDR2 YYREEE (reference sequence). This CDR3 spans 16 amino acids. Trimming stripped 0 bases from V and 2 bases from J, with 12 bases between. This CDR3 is CASSLGGRAPYNEQFF. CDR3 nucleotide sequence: TGTGCCAGCAGCTTGGGGGGCCGGGCCCCCTACAATGAGCAGTTCTTC.

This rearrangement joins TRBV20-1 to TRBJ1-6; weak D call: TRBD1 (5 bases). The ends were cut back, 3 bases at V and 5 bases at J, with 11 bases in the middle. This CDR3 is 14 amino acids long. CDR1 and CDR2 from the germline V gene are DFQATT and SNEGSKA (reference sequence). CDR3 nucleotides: TGCAGTGCTAGTCGGCCAGGGCATAATTCACCCCTCCACTTT. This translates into CSASRPGHNSPLHF.

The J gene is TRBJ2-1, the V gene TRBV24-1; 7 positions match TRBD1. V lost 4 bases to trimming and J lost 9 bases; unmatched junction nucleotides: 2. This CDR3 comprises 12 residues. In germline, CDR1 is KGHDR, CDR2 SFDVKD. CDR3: CATSETGAEQFF. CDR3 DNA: TGTGCCACCAGTGAAACAGGGGCTGAGCAGTTCTTC.

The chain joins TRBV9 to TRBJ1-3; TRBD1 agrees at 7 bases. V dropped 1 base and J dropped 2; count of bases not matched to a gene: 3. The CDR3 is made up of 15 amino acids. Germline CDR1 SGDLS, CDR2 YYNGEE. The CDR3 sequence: CASSVSQGAGNTIYF. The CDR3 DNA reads TGTGCCAGCAGCGTATCGCAGGGGGCTGGAAACACCATATATTTT.

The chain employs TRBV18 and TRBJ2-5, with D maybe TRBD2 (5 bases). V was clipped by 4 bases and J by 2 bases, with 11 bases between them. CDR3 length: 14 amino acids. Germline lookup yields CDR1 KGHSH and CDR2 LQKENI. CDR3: CASSQQSGQETQYF. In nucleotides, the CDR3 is TGTGCCAGCTCACAACAGAGCGGACAAGAGACCCAGTACTTC.

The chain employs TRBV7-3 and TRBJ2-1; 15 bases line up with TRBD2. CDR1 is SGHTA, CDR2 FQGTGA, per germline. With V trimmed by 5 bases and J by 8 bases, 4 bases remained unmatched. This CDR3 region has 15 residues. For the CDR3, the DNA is TGTGCCAGCAGCCCGGGACTAGCGGGAGGAGATGAGCAGTTCTTC. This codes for CASSPGLAGGDEQFF. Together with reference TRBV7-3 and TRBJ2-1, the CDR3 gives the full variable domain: GAGVSQTPSNKVTEKGKYVELRCDPISGHTALYWYRQSLGQGPEFLIYFQGTGAADDSGLPNDRFFAVRPEGSVSTLKIQRTERGDSAVYLCASSPGLAGGDEQFFGPGTRLTVL.

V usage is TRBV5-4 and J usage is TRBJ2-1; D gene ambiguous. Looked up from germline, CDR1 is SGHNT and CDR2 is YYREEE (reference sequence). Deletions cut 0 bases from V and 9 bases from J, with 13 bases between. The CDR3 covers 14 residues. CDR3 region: CASSLEPTVSEQFF. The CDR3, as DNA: TGTGCCAGCAGCTTGGAACCCACAGTCAGTGAGCAGTTCTTC.